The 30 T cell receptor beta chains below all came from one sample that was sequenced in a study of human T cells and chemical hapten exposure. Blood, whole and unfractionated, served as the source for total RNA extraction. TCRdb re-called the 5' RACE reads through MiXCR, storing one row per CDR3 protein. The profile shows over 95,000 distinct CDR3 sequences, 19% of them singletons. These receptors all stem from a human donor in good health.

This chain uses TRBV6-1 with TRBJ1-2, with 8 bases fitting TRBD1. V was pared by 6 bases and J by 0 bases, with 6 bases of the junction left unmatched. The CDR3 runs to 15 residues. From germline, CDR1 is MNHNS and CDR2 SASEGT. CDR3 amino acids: CASRDRALPNYGYTF. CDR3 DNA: TGTGCCAGCAGGGACAGGGCCCTTCCTAACTATGGCTACACCTTC.

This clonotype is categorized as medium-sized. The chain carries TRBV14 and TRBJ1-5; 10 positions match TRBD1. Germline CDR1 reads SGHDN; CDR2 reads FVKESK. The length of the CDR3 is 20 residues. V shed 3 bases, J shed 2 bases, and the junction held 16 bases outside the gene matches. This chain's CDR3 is CASSHLRWTGGSNCNQPQHF. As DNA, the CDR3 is TGTGCCAGCAGCCACCTTAGATGGACAGGGGGAAGTAATTGCAATCAGCCCCAGCATTTT.

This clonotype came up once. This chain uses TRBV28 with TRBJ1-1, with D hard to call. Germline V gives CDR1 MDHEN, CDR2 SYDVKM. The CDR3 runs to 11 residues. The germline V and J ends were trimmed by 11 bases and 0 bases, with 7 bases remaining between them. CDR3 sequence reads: CACRVNTEAFF. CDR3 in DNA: TGTGCCTGCCGTGTGAACACTGAAGCTTTCTTT.

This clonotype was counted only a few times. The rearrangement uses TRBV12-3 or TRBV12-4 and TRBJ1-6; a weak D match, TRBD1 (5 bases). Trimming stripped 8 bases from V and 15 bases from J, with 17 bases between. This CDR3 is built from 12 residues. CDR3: CASRSLQGLLHF. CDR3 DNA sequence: TGTGCCAGCCGTTCACTTCAGGGCCTCCTCCACTTT.

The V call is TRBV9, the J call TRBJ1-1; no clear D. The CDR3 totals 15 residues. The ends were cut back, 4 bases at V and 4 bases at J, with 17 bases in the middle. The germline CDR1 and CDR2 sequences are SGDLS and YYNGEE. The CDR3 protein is CASSFLGGRSTEAFF. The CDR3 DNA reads TGTGCCAGCAGCTTCCTGGGAGGCCGATCCACTGAAGCTTTCTTT.

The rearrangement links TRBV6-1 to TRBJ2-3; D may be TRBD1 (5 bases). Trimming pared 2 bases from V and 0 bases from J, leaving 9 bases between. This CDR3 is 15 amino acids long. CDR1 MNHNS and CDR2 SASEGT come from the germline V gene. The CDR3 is CASSEWQGSTDTQYF. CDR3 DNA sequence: TGTGCCAGCAGTGAATGGCAGGGCAGCACAGATACGCAGTATTTT.

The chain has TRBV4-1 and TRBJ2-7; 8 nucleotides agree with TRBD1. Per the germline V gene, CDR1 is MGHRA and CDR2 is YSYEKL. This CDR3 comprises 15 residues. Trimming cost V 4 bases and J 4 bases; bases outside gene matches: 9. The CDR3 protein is CASSRGQGIGYEQYF. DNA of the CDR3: TGCGCCAGCAGCCGTGGACAGGGCATTGGGTACGAGCAGTACTTC.

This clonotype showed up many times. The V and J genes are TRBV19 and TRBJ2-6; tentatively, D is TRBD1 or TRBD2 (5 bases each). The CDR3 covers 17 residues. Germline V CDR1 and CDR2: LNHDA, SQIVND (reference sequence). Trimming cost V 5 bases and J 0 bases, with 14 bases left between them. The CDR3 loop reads CASSVRGLGSGANVLTF. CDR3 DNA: TGTGCCAGTAGTGTGAGGGGATTGGGCTCTGGGGCCAACGTCCTGACTTTC.

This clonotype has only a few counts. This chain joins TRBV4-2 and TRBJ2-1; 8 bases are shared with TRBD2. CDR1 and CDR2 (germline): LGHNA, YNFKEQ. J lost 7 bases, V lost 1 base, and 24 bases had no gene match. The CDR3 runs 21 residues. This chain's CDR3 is CASSQGGFLGRAAGANNEQFF. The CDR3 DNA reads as TGTGCCAGCAGCCAAGGAGGTTTTTTGGGCAGAGCAGCGGGAGCTAATAATGAGCAGTTCTTC.

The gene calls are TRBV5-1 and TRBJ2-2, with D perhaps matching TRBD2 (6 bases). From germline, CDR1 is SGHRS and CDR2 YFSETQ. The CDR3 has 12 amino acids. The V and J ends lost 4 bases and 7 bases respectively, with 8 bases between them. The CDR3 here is CASSQGGGELFF. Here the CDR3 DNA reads TGCGCCAGCAGCCAGGGAGGCGGGGAGCTGTTTTTT.

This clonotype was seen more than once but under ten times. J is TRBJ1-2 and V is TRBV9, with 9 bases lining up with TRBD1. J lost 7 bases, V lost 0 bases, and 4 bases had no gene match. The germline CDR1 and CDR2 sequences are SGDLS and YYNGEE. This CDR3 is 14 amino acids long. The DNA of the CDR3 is TGTGCCAGCAGCGTAGAAGGACAGGGGTTTGGCTACACCTTC. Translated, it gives CASSVEGQGFGYTF. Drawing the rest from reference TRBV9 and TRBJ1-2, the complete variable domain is DSGVTQTPKHLITATGQRVTLRCSPRSGDLSVYWYQQSLDQGLQFLIQYYNGEERAKGNILERFSAQQFPDLHSELNLSSLELGDSALYFCASSVEGQGFGYTFGSGTRLTVV.

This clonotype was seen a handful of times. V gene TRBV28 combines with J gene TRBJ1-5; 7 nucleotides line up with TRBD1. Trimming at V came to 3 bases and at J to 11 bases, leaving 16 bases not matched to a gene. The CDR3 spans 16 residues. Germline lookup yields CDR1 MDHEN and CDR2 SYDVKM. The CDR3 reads CASSFPSGGGFPTQHF. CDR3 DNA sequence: TGTGCCAGCAGTTTTCCCTCAGGGGGTGGGTTTCCGACCCAGCATTTT.

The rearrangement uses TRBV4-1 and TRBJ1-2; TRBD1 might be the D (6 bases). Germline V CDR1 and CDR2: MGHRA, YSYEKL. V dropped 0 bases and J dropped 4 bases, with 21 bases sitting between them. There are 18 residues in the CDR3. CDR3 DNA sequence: TGCGCCAGCAGCCAAGATATCGCCCTCACAACAGGGTCCTATGGCTACACCTTC. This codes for CASSQDIALTTGSYGYTF.

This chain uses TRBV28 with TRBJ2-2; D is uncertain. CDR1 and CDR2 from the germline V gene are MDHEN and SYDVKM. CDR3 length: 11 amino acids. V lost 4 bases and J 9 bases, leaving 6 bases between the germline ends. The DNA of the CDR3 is TGTGCCAGCAGTTCCCCCCGGGAGCTGTTTTTT. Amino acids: CASSSPRELFF.

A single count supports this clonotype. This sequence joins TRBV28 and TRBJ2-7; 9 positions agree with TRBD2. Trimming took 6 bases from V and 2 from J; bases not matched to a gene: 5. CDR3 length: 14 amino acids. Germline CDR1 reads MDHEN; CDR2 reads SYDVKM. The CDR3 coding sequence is TGTGCCAGCAGCCCTAGCGGGACGACCTACGAGCAGTACTTC. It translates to CASSPSGTTYEQYF. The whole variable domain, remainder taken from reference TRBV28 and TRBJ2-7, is DVKVTQSSRYLVKRTGEKVFLECVQDMDHENMFWYRQDPGLGLRLIYFSYDVKMKEKGDIPEGYSVSREKKERFSLILESASTNQTSMYLCASSPSGTTYEQYFGPGTRLTVT.

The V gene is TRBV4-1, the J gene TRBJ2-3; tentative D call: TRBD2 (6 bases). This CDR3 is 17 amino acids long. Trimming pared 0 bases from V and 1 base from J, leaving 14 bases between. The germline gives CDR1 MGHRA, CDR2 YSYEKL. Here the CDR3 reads CASSQDDGGIRTDTQYF. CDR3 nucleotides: TGCGCCAGCAGCCAAGATGACGGGGGAATTCGCACAGATACGCAGTATTTT.

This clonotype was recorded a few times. In DNA form, the CDR3 reads TGTGCCAGCAGCCTCGCCGGGACTAGCGGCACCCTCTACGAGCAGTACTTC. Its translation is CASSLAGTSGTLYEQYF. The V gene is TRBV3-1, the J gene TRBJ2-7; TRBD2 matches 11 bases. The CDR3 length is 17 residues. From germline, CDR1 is LGHDT and CDR2 YNNKEL (reference sequence). J was trimmed by 3 bases and V by 4 bases; bases with no gene match: 11.

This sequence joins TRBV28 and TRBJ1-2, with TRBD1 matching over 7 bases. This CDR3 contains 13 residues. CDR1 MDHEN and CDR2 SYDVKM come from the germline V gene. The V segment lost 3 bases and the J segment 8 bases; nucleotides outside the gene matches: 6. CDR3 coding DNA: TGTGCCAGCAGTTTGACAGGGAATGGCGGCTACACCTTC. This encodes CASSLTGNGGYTF.

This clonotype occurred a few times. The CDR3 DNA reads TGTGCCAGCAGGACAGGGGTAACAGGGGCCAACGTCCTGACTTTC. The encoded protein is CASRTGVTGANVLTF. V usage is TRBV6-6 and J usage is TRBJ2-6, with 8 positions matching TRBD1. This CDR3 is built from 15 residues. The V segment lost 6 bases and the J segment 4 bases; nucleotides outside the gene matches: 5. The germline gives CDR1 MNHNY, CDR2 SVGAGI (reference sequence).

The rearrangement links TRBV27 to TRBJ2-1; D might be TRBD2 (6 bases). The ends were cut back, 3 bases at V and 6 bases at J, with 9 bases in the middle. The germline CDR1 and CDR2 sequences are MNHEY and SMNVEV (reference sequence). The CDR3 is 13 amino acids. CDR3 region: CASSFDGGNEQFF. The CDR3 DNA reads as TGTGCCAGCAGTTTTGACGGGGGCAATGAGCAGTTCTTC.

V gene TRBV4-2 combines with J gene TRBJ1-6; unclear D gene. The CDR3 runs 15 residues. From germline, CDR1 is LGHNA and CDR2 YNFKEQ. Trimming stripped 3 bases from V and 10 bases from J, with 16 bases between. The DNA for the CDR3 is TGTGCCAGCAGCCAGGATCGGGTGGTTGTGTCACCCCTCCACTTT. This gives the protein CASSQDRVVVSPLHF.

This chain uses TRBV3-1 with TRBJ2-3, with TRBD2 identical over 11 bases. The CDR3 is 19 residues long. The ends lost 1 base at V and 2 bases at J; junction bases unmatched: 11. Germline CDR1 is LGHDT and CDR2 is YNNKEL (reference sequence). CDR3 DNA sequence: TGTGCCAGCAGCCAAGCCACCATGGGACTAGCGGAATACACAGATACGCAGTATTTT. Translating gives CASSQATMGLAEYTDTQYF.

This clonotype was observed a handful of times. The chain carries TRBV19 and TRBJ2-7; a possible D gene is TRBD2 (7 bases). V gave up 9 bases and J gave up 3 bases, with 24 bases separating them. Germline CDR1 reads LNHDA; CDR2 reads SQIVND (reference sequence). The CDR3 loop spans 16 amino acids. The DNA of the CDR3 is TGTGCCAGGTTGGGGGCTAGCGGAGGTCTAGTCTACGAGCAGTACTTC. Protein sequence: CARLGASGGLVYEQYF. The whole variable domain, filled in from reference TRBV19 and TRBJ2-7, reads DGGITQSPKYLFRKEGQNVTLSCEQNLNHDAMYWYRQDPGQGLRLIYYSQIVNDFQKGDIAEGYSVSREKKESFPLTVTSAQKNPTAFYLCARLGASGGLVYEQYFGPGTRLTVT.

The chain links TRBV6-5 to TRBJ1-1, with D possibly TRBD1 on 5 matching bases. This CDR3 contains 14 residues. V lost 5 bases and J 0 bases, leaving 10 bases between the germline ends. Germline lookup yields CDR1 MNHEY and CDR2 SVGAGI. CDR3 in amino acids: CASSRDLMNTEAFF. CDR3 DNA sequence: TGTGCCAGCAGTCGGGACCTTATGAACACTGAAGCTTTCTTT.

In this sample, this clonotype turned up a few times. DNA for the CDR3: TGTGCCAGCAGCCCAACTGGGGACAGGGGGACGACTGGGGCCAACGTCCTGACTTTC. It is translated as CASSPTGDRGTTGANVLTF. V gene TRBV7-8 combines with J gene TRBJ2-6; 11 nucleotides align to TRBD1. Germline V gene sequence: CDR1 SGHVS, CDR2 FQNEAQ. The J segment lost 2 bases and the V segment lost 5 bases, leaving 11 bases of the junction unmatched. The CDR3 length is 19 residues.

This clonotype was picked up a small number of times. In DNA form, the CDR3 reads TGTGCCTGGAGTGGCGGTGTCGAGCAGTACTTC. Its protein product is CAWSGGVEQYF. The V and J genes are TRBV30 and TRBJ2-7; D gene ambiguous. The CDR3 contains 11 residues. Germline V CDR1 and CDR2: GTSNPN, SVGIG (reference sequence). V was shortened by 1 base and J by 6 bases, with 7 bases between the two germline ends.

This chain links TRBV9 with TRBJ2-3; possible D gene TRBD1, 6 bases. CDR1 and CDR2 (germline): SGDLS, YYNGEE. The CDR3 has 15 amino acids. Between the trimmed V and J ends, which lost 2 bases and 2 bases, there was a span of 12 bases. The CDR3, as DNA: TGTGCCAGCAGCGTCGGACAGAGGATCACAGATACGCAGTATTTT. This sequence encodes CASSVGQRITDTQYF.

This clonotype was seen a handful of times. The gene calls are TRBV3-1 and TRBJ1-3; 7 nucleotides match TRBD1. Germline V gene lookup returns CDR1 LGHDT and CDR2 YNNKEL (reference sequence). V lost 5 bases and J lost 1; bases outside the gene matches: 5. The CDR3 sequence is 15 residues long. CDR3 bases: TGTGCCAGCAGCGTACACAGGGGTTCTGGAAACACCATATATTTT. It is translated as CASSVHRGSGNTIYF.

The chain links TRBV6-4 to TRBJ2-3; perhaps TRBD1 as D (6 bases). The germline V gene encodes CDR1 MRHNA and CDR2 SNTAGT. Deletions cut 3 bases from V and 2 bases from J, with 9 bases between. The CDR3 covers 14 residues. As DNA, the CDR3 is TGTGCCAGCAGTGAGCAGGGGTCCACAGATACGCAGTATTTT. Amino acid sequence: CASSEQGSTDTQYF.

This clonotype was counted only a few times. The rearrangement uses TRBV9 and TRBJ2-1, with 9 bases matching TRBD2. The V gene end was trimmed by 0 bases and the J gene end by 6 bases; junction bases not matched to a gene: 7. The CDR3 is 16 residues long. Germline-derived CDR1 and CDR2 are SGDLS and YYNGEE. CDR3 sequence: CASSVDGGRASNEQFF. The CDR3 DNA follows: TGTGCCAGCAGCGTAGACGGCGGGAGGGCCTCCAATGAGCAGTTCTTC.